A selection of T cell receptor beta chains follows, all from one sample in a study of blood T cell repertoires in COVID-19. Sequencing used immunoSEQ multiplex PCR; TCRdb keeps in-frame clones, though not all of them. The sample lists about 120,000 clones; approximately 85% were seen once. The specimen was peripheral blood. The receptors shown here come from a woman aged 55-70 years with acute or convalescent COVID-19. Both conserved end residues are trimmed from each CDR3. Fields, in order: V gene, D gene, J gene, CDR3 protein. A D gene is named only where the DNA matches it firmly.

V gene: TRBV7-9; D gene: -; J gene: TRBJ2-1; CDR3 protein: ASSPSRRGYYNEQF
V gene: TRBV5-4; D gene: TRBD1; J gene: TRBJ1-3; CDR3 protein: ASSFRGLGNTIY
V gene: TRBV12-3/TRBV12-4; D gene: -; J gene: TRBJ1-3; CDR3 protein: ASSFGGNTIY
V gene: TRBV10-3; D gene: TRBD1; J gene: TRBJ2-7; CDR3 protein: AISEMTGGLREQY
V gene: TRBV19; D gene: -; J gene: TRBJ2-5; CDR3 protein: ASNRWGEETQY
V gene: TRBV13; D gene: -; J gene: TRBJ2-2; CDR3 protein: ASSQDLITQGGNTGELF
V gene: TRBV6-2/TRBV6-3; D gene: TRBD1; J gene: TRBJ1-2; CDR3 protein: ASSHPSPGTGVNGYT
V gene: TRBV24-1; D gene: -; J gene: TRBJ1-1; CDR3 protein: ATRGWEGTEAF
V gene: TRBV4-3; D gene: -; J gene: TRBJ2-5; CDR3 protein: ASSQGLAQETQY
V gene: TRBV11-2; D gene: -; J gene: TRBJ2-5; CDR3 protein: ASSQFPGPPGDETQY
V gene: TRBV11-2; D gene: -; J gene: TRBJ2-5; CDR3 protein: ASSLLSLVETQY
V gene: TRBV19; D gene: -; J gene: TRBJ1-1; CDR3 protein: ASSIGNSYTEAF
V gene: TRBV6-6; D gene: -; J gene: TRBJ1-2; CDR3 protein: ATQTGTYGYT
V gene: TRBV7-6; D gene: -; J gene: TRBJ2-7; CDR3 protein: ASSPLTGPESYEQY
V gene: TRBV6-2/TRBV6-3; D gene: TRBD1; J gene: TRBJ1-1; CDR3 protein: ASSPSGTGAEAF
V gene: TRBV5-1; D gene: -; J gene: TRBJ2-7; CDR3 protein: ASSFSGVRYEQY
V gene: TRBV11-2; D gene: -; J gene: TRBJ1-4; CDR3 protein: ASSSGEGGEKLF
V gene: TRBV28; D gene: -; J gene: TRBJ1-6; CDR3 protein: ASSFWGQLNSPLH
V gene: TRBV11-3; D gene: -; J gene: TRBJ2-1; CDR3 protein: ASSLTGYEQF
V gene: TRBV6-2/TRBV6-3; D gene: -; J gene: TRBJ1-1; CDR3 protein: ASSTPAGSAEAF
V gene: TRBV11-3; D gene: -; J gene: TRBJ1-1; CDR3 protein: ASSLGGQNTEAF
V gene: TRBV30; D gene: TRBD1; J gene: TRBJ1-1; CDR3 protein: AWSVGWDREAF
V gene: TRBV3-1/TRBV3-2; D gene: -; J gene: TRBJ1-3; CDR3 protein: ASSRRDSGNTIY
V gene: TRBV7-9; D gene: -; J gene: TRBJ2-7; CDR3 protein: ASSPVSGRGPTYEQY
V gene: TRBV14; D gene: -; J gene: TRBJ2-5; CDR3 protein: ASSVRGGESQY